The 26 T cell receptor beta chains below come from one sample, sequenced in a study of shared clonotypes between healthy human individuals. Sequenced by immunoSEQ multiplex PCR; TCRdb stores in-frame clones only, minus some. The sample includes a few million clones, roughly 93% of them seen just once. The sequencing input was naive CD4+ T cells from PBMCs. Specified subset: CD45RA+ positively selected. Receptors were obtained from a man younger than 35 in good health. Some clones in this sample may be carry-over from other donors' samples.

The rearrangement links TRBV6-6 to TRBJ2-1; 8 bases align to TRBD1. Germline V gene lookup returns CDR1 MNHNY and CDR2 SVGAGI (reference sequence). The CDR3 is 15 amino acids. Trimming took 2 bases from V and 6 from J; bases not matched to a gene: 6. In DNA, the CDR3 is TGTGCCAGCAGTTACCAGGGGGCGATGGGCAATGAGCAGTTCTTC. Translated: CASSYQGAMGNEQFF.

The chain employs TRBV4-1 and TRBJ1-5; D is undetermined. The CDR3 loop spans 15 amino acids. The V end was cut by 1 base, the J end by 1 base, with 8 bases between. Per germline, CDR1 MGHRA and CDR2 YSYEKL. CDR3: CASSQALISNQPQHF. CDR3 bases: TGCGCCAGCAGCCAAGCACTGATAAGCAATCAGCCCCAGCATTTT.

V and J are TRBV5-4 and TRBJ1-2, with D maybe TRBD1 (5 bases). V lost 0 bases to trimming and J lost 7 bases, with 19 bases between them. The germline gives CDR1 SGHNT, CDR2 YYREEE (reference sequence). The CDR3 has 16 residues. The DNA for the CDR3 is TGTGCCAGCAGCTTGGATCCCGGCAGGGCTAGGGTTGGCTACACCTTC. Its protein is CASSLDPGRARVGYTF.

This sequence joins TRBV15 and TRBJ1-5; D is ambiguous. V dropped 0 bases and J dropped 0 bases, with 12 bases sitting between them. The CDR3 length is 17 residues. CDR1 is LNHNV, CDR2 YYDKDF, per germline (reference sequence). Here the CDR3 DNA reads TGTGCCACCAGCAGAGATATCACGGGGTATAGCAATCAGCCCCAGCATTTT. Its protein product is CATSRDITGYSNQPQHF.

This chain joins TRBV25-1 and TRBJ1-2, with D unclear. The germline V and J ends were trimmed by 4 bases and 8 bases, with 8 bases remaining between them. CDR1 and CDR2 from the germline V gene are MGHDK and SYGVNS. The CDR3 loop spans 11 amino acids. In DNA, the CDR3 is TGTGCCAGCAGTGGGGCTTTGGGCTACACCTTC. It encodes CASSGALGYTF.

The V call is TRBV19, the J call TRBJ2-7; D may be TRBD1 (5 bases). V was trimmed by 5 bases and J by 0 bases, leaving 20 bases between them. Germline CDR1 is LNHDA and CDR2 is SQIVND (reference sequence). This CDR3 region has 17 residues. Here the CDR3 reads CASSAWMGLRSSYEQYF. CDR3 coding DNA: TGTGCCAGTAGTGCCTGGATGGGGCTTAGGAGCTCCTACGAGCAGTACTTC. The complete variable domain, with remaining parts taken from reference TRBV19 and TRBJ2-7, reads DGGITQSPKYLFRKEGQNVTLSCEQNLNHDAMYWYRQDPGQGLRLIYYSQIVNDFQKGDIAEGYSVSREKKESFPLTVTSAQKNPTAFYLCASSAWMGLRSSYEQYFGPGTRLTVT.

CDR3 nucleotides: TGTGCCAGCAGCCTAACTCTAGCGGGAGGCCGCGGGTCTACAGATACGCAGTATTTT. Protein product: CASSLTLAGGRGSTDTQYF. This rearrangement joins TRBV7-2 to TRBJ2-3, with 11 bases matching TRBD2. Unmatched junction bases numbered 16, after V lost 5 bases and J lost 3 bases. This CDR3 comprises 19 residues. Per the germline V gene, CDR1 is SGHTA and CDR2 is FQGNSA.

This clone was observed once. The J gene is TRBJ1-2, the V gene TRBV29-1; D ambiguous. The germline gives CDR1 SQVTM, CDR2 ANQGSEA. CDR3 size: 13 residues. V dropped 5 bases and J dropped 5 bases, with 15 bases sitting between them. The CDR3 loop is CSVSVTTLYGYTF. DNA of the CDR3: TGCAGCGTTAGCGTTACGACCTTATATGGCTACACCTTC.

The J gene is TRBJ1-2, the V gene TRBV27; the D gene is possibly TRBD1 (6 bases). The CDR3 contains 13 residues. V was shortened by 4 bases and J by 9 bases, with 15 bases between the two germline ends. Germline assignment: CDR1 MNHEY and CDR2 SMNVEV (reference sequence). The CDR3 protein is CASSSSDRNRYTF. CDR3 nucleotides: TGTGCCAGCAGTTCCTCGGACAGAAATCGCTACACCTTC.

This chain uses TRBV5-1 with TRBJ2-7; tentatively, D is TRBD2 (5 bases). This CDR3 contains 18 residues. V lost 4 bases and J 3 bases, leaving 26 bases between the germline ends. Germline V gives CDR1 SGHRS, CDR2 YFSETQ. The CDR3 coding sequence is TGCGCCAGCAGCCTGGAAGAGGGTTTGGGCACGGTCCTCTACGAGCAGTACTTC. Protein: CASSLEEGLGTVLYEQYF.

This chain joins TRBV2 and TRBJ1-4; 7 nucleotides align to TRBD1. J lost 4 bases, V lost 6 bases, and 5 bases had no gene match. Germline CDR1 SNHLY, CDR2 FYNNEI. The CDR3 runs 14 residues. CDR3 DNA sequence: TGTGCCAGCAGGGAGGACAGGTTTAATGAAAAACTGTTTTTT. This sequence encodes CASREDRFNEKLFF.

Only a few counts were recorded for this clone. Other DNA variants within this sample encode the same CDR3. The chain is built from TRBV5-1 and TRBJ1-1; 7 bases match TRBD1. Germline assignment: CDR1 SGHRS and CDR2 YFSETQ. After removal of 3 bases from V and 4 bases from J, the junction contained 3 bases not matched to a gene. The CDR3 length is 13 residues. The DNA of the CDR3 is TGCGCCAGCAGCTCGACAGGGAGCACTGAAGCTTTCTTT. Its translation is CASSSTGSTEAFF.

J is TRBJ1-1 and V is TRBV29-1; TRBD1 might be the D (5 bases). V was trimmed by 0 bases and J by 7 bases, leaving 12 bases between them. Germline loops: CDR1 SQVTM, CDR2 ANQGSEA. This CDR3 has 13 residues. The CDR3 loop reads CSVEDYRQLEAFF. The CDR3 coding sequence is TGCAGCGTTGAAGATTACAGACAGCTTGAAGCTTTCTTT.

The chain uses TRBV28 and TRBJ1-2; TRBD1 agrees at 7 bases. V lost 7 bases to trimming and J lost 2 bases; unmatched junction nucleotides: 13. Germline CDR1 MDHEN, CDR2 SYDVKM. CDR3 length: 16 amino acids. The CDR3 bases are TGTGCCAGCACTCAATCGGGGGCGGGACAGAACTATGGCTACACCTTC. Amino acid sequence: CASTQSGAGQNYGYTF.

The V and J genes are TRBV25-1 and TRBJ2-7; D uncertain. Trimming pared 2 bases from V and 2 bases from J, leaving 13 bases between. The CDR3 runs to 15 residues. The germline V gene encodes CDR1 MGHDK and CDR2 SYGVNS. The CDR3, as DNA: TGTGCCAGCAGTGAAAGTGGGTCTCTAACCTACGAGCAGTACTTC. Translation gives CASSESGSLTYEQYF.

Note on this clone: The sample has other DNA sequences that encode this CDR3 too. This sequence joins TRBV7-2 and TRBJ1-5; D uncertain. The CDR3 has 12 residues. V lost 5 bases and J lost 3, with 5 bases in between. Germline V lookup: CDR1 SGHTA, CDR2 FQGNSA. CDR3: CASSVNNQPQHF. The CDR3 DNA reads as TGTGCCAGCAGCGTTAACAATCAGCCCCAGCATTTT.

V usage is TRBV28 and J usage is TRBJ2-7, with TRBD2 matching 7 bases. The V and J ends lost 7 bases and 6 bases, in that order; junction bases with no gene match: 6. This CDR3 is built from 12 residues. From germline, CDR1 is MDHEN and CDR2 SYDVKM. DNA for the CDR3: TGTGCCAGCATGGGGGGGAGCTTCGAGCAGTACTTC. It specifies CASMGGSFEQYF.

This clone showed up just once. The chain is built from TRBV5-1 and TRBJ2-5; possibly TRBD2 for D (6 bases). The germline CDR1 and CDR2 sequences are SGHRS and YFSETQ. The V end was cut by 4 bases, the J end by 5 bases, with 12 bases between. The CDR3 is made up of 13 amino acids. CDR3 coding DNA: TGCGCCAGCAGCGCGGGATCCGGGGAGACCCAGTACTTC. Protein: CASSAGSGETQYF.

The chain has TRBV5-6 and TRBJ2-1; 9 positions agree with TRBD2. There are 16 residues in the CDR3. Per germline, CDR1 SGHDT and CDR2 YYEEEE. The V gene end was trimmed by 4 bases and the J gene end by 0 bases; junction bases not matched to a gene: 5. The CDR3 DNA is TGTGCCAGCAGCCTACTAGCGGGCATCTCCTACAATGAGCAGTTCTTC. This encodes CASSLLAGISYNEQFF.

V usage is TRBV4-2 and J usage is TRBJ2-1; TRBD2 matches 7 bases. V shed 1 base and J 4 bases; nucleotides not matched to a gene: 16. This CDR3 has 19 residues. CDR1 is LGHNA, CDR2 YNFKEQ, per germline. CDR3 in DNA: TGTGCCAGCAGCCAAGTTAGTGACCAAAGGACTAGGCGGTACAATGAGCAGTTCTTC. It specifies CASSQVSDQRTRRYNEQFF.

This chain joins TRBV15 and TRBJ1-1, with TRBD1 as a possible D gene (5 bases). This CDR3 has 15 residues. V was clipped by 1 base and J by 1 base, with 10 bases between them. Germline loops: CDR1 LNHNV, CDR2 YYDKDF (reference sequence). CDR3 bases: TGTGCCACCAGCAGAGGGGGCCTCACGAACACTGAAGCTTTCTTT. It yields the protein CATSRGGLTNTEAFF.

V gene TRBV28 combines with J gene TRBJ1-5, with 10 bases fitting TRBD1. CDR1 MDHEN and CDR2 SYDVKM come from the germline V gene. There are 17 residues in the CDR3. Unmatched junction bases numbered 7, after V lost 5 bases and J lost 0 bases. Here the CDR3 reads CASSPGTGVYSNQPQHF. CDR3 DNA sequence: TGTGCCAGCAGTCCCGGGACAGGGGTTTATAGCAATCAGCCCCAGCATTTT. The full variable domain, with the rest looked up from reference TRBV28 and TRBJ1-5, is DVKVTQSSRYLVKRTGEKVFLECVQDMDHENMFWYRQDPGLGLRLIYFSYDVKMKEKGDIPEGYSVSREKKERFSLILESASTNQTSMYLCASSPGTGVYSNQPQHFGDGTRLSIL.

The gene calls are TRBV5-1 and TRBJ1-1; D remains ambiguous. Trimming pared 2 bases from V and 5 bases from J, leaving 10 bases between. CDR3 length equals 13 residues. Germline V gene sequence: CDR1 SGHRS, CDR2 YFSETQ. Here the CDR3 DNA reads TGCGCCAGCAGCTTCAGAGACGGAACTGAAGCTTTCTTT. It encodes CASSFRDGTEAFF.

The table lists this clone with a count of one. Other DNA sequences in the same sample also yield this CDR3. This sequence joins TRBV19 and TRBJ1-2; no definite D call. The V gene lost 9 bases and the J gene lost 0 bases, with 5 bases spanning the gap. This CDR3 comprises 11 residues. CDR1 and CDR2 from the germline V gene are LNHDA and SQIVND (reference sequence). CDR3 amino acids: CASSPNYGYTF. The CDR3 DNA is TGTGCCAGCAGCCCTAACTATGGCTACACCTTC.

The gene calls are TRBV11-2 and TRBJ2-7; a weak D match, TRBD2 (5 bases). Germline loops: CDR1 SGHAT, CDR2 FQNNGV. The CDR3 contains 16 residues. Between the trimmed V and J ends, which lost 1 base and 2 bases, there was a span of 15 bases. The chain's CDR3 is CASSLAGSPGTYEQYF. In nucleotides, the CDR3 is TGTGCCAGCAGCTTAGCGGGGTCCCCAGGAACCTACGAGCAGTACTTC.

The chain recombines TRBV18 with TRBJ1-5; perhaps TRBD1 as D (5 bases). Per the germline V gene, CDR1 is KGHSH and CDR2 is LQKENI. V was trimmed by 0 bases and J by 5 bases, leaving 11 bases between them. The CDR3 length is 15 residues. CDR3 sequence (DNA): TGTGCCAGCTCACCACCGAACAGGTACGATCAGCCCCAGCATTTT. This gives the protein CASSPPNRYDQPQHF.